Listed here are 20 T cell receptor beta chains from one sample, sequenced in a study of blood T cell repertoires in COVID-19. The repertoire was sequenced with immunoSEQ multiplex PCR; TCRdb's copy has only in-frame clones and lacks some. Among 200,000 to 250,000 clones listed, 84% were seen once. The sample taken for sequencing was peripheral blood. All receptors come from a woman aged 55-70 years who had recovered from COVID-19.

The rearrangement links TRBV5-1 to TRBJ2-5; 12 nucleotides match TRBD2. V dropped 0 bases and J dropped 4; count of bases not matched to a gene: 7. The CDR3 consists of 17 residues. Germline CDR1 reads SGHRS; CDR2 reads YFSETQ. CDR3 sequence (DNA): TGCGCCAGCAGCTTGGAGGCTAGCGGGGGGGCCCGAGAGACCCAGTACTTC. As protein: CASSLEASGGARETQYF.

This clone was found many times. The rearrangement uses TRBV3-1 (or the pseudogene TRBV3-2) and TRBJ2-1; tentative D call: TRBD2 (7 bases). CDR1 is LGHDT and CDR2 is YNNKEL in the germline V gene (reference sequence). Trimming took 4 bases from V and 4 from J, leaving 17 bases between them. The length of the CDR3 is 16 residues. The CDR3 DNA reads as TGTGCCAGCAGCCTCCCGGGGGGCGGGGGTTACAATGAGCAGTTCTTC. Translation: CASSLPGGGGYNEQFF.

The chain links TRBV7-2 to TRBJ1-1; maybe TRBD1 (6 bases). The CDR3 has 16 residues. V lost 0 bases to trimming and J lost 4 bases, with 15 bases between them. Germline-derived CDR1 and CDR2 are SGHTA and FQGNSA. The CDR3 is CASSLALPRGRTEAFF. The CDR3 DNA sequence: TGTGCCAGCAGCTTAGCTTTACCCAGGGGCCGCACTGAAGCTTTCTTT.

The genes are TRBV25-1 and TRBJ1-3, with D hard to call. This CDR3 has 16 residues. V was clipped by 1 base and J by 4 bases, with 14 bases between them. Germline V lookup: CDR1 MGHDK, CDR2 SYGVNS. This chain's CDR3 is CASSEFNWRSGNTIYF. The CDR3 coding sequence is TGTGCCAGCAGTGAATTCAATTGGAGGTCGGGAAACACCATATATTTT.

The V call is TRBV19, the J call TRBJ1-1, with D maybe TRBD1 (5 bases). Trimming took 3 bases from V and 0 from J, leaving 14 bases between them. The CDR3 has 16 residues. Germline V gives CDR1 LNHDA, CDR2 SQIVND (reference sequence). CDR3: CASSIGGGILNTEAFF. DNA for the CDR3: TGTGCCAGTAGTATTGGGGGAGGGATACTGAACACTGAAGCTTTCTTT.

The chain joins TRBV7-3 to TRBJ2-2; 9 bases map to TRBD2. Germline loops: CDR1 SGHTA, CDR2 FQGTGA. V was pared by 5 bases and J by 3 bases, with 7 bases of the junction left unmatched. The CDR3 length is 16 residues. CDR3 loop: CASSAIAGEYTGELFF. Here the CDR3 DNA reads TGTGCCAGCAGCGCGATAGCGGGGGAGTACACCGGGGAGCTGTTTTTT.

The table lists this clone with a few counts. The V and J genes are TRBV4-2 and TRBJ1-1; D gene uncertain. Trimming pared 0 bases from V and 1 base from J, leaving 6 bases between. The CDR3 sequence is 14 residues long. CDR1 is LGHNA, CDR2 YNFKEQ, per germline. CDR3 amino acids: CASSQDWANTEAFF. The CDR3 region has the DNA TGTGCCAGCAGCCAAGATTGGGCGAACACTGAAGCTTTCTTT.

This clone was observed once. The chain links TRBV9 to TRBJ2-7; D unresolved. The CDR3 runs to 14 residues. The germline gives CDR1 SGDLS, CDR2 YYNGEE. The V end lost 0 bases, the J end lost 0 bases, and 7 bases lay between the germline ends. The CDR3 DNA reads TGTGCCAGCAGCGTAGATGGCCGCTCCTACGAGCAGTACTTC. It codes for CASSVDGRSYEQYF.

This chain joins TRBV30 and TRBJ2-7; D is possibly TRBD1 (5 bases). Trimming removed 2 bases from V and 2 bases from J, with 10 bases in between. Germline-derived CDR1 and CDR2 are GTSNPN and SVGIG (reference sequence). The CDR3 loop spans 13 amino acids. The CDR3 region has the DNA TGTGCCTGGAGTCCAGGGTTCGCCTACGAGCAGTACTTC. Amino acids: CAWSPGFAYEQYF.

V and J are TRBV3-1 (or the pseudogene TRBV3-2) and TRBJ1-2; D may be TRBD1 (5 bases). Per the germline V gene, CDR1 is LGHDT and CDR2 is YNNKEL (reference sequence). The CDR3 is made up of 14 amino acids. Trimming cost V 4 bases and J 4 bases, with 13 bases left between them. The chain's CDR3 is CASSRRVASYGYTF. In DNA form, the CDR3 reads TGTGCCAGCAGCCGCAGGGTGGCCTCCTATGGCTACACCTTC.

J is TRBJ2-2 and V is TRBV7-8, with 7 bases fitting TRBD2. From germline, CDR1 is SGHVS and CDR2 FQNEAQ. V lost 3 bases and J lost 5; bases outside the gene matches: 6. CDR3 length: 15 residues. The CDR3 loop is CASSLRTGGTGELFF. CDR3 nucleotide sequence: TGTGCCAGCAGCTTGAGGACCGGGGGGACCGGGGAGCTGTTTTTT.

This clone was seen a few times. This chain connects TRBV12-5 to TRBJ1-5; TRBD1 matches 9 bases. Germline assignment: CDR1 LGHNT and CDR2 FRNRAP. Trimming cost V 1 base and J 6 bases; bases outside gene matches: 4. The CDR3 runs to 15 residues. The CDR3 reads CASGLGTGGGQPQHF. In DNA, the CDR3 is TGTGCTAGTGGTTTGGGTACAGGGGGCGGTCAGCCCCAGCATTTT.

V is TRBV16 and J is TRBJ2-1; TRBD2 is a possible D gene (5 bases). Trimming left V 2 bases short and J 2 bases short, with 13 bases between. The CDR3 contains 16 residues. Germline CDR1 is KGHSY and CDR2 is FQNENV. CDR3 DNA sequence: TGTGCCAGCAGCCAAAATAGGGAGCTGACCTACAATGAGCAGTTCTTC. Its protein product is CASSQNRELTYNEQFF.

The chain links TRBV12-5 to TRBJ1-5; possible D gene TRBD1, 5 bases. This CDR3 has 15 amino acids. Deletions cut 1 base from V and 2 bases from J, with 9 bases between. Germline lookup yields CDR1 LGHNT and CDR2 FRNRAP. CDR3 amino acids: CASGLGGVGNQPQHF. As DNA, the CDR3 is TGTGCTAGTGGTTTGGGGGGGGTCGGCAATCAGCCCCAGCATTTT.

DNA of the CDR3: TGTGCCAGCAGTGTTGGACAGGGTTACACTGAAGCTTTCTTT. Amino acids: CASSVGQGYTEAFF. The chain carries TRBV2 and TRBJ1-1, with 8 bases lining up with TRBD1. The germline V gene encodes CDR1 SNHLY and CDR2 FYNNEI. V lost 4 bases, J lost 3 bases, and 4 bases stayed unmatched. The length of the CDR3 is 14 residues. Combining the CDR3 with reference TRBV2 and TRBJ1-1 gives the whole variable domain EPEVTQTPSHQVTQMGQEVILRCVPISNHLYFYWYRQILGQKVEFLVSFYNNEISEKSEIFDDQFSVERPDGSNFTLKIRSTKLEDSAMYFCASSVGQGYTEAFFGQGTRLTVV.

As DNA, the CDR3 is TGTGCCAGCAGCCCTGACAGGGACTCACCCCTCCACTTT. It codes for CASSPDRDSPLHF. The chain employs TRBV5-5 and TRBJ1-6, with 7 bases that match TRBD1. This CDR3 is 13 amino acids long. Trimming at V came to 4 bases and at J to 10 bases, leaving 5 bases not matched to a gene. The germline gives CDR1 SGHKS, CDR2 YYEKEE (reference sequence).

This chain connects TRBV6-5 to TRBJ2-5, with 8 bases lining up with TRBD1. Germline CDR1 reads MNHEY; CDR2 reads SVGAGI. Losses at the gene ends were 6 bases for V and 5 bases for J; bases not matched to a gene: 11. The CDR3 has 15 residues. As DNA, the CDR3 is TGTGCCAGCAGAGGTCAGGGGGCTCCTCGGGAGACCCAGTACTTC. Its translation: CASRGQGAPRETQYF.

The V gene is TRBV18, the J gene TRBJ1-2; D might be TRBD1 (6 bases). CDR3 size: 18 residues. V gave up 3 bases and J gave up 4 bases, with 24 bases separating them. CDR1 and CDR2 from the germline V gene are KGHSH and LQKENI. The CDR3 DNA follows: TGTGCCAGCTCACCGGCAGTGGGGGCGCGAGGAAATGTCTATGGCTACACCTTC. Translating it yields CASSPAVGARGNVYGYTF.

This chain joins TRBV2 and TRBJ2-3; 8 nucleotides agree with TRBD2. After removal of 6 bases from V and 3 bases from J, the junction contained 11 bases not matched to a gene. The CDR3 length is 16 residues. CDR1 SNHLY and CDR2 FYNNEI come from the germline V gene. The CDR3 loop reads CASRGSGTSFTDTQYF. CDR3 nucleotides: TGTGCCAGCAGGGGATCCGGGACTAGTTTTACAGATACGCAGTATTTT. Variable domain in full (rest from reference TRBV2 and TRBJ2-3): EPEVTQTPSHQVTQMGQEVILRCVPISNHLYFYWYRQILGQKVEFLVSFYNNEISEKSEIFDDQFSVERPDGSNFTLKIRSTKLEDSAMYFCASRGSGTSFTDTQYFGPGTRLTVL.

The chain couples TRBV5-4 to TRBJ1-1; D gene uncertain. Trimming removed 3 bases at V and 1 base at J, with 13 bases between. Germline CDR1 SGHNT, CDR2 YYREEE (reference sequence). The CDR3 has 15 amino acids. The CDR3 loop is CASSSLTERNTEAFF. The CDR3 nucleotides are TGTGCCAGCAGCTCGTTGACGGAGAGGAACACTGAAGCTTTCTTT.